Presented here are 20 T cell receptor beta chains from one specimen sequenced in a study of Tregs in tolerant kidney transplant recipients. Sequenced by immunoSEQ multiplex PCR; TCRdb stores in-frame clones only, minus some. The table lists 80,000 to 90,000 clones, approximately 90% of them singletons, with approximately 4.8% in the top ten. The specimen sequenced was CD8+ T cells from blood. The receptors come from a human donor in good health.

The chain has TRBV6-5 and TRBJ1-5, with no clear D. Germline-derived CDR1 and CDR2 are MNHEY and SVGAGI. This CDR3 contains 14 residues. Trimming pared 3 bases from V and 4 bases from J, leaving 10 bases between. CDR3 amino acids: CASSYGGLNQPQHF. DNA for the CDR3: TGTGCCAGCAGTTATGGCGGGCTTAATCAGCCCCAGCATTTT.

The J gene is TRBJ2-7, the V gene TRBV9, with 8 nucleotides matching TRBD2. Germline CDR1 and CDR2: SGDLS and YYNGEE. The CDR3 sequence is 15 residues long. V gave up 3 bases and J gave up 4 bases; unmatched junction bases: 9. Here the CDR3 reads CASSEAGGTYYEQYF. In DNA, the CDR3 is TGTGCCAGCAGCGAGGCGGGAGGTACCTATTACGAGCAGTACTTC. The complete variable domain, with remaining parts taken from reference TRBV9 and TRBJ2-7, reads DSGVTQTPKHLITATGQRVTLRCSPRSGDLSVYWYQQSLDQGLQFLIQYYNGEERAKGNILERFSAQQFPDLHSELNLSSLELGDSALYFCASSEAGGTYYEQYFGPGTRLTVT.

The rearrangement joins TRBV5-5 to TRBJ1-2; no firm D call. Germline V gene sequence: CDR1 SGHKS, CDR2 YYEKEE (reference sequence). This CDR3 is built from 12 residues. Trimming cost V 0 bases and J 8 bases, with 8 bases left between them. The CDR3 sequence: CASSLGTSGYTF. The CDR3 nucleotides read TGTGCCAGCAGCTTGGGTACATCAGGCTACACCTTC.

CDR3 residues: CASSQRDTGQETQYF. CDR3 nucleotide sequence: TGCGCCAGCAGCCAACGGGACACGGGGCAAGAGACCCAGTACTTC. J is TRBJ2-5 and V is TRBV4-1; a weak D match, TRBD1 (6 bases). Germline CDR1 MGHRA, CDR2 YSYEKL. This CDR3 is 15 amino acids long. The V end lost 2 bases, the J end lost 2 bases, and 12 bases lay between the germline ends.

V gene TRBV7-9 combines with J gene TRBJ1-3, with TRBD1 identical over 7 bases. With V trimmed by 5 bases and J by 0 bases, 10 bases remained unmatched. Looked up from germline, CDR1 is SEHNR and CDR2 is FQNEAQ (reference sequence). This CDR3 is 17 amino acids long. The CDR3 protein is CASSLKQGIHSGNTIYF. CDR3 nucleotides: TGTGCCAGCAGCCTTAAACAGGGGATACACTCTGGAAACACCATATATTTT.

The J gene is TRBJ2-5, the V gene TRBV15, with TRBD1 as a possible D gene (6 bases). Per the germline V gene, CDR1 is LNHNV and CDR2 is YYDKDF (reference sequence). V lost 3 bases and J 2 bases, leaving 10 bases between the germline ends. The CDR3 length is 14 residues. Here the CDR3 DNA reads TGTGCCACCAGCAGGGGGGCGAATCAAGAGACCCAGTACTTC. Its protein product is CATSRGANQETQYF.

V is TRBV12-5 and J is TRBJ1-5; no reliable D call. Germline assignment: CDR1 LGHNT and CDR2 FRNRAP. With 1 base removed from V and 11 bases from J, the gap between germline ends came to 6 bases. The CDR3 totals 11 residues. CDR3 DNA sequence: TGTGCTAGTGGTTTGGGTGGGGCCCAGCATTTT. Protein product: CASGLGGAQHF. Supplemented by reference TRBV12-5 and TRBJ1-5, the full variable domain reads DARVTQTPRHKVTEMGQEVTMRCQPILGHNTVFWYRQTMMQGLELLAYFRNRAPLDDSGMPKDRFSAEMPDATLATLKIQPSEPRDSAVYFCASGLGGAQHFGDGTRLSIL.

This chain connects TRBV4-1 to TRBJ2-3, with D perhaps matching TRBD1 or TRBD2 (6 bases each). This CDR3 contains 15 residues. Germline loops: CDR1 MGHRA, CDR2 YSYEKL. Trimming removed 0 bases at V and 5 bases at J, with 12 bases between. This CDR3 is CASSQDWGAQDTQYF. CDR3 nucleotide sequence: TGCGCCAGCAGCCAAGACTGGGGGGCCCAAGATACGCAGTATTTT.

The rearrangement uses TRBV10-3 and TRBJ2-7; 7 nucleotides line up with TRBD2. With V trimmed by 2 bases and J by 1 base, 11 bases remained unmatched. CDR3 length: 17 amino acids. Germline lookup yields CDR1 ENHRY and CDR2 SYGVKD. DNA of the CDR3: TGTGCCATCAGTGAGGCCCTGGGGGGGGACCTTTCCTACGAGCAGTACTTC. As protein: CAISEALGGDLSYEQYF.

The chain is built from TRBV9 and TRBJ1-1; tentative D call: TRBD1 (6 bases). Germline V CDR1 and CDR2: SGDLS, YYNGEE. This CDR3 spans 14 amino acids. Deletions cut 7 bases from V and 4 bases from J, with 17 bases between. In DNA form, the CDR3 reads TGTGCCAGCTCTTCAGGGGTTTGGACCACTGAAGCTTTCTTT. Translation: CASSSGVWTTEAFF.

V and J are TRBV10-3 and TRBJ2-4, with 8 bases lining up with TRBD2. This CDR3 comprises 14 residues. V shed 7 bases and J 5 bases; nucleotides not matched to a gene: 7. CDR1 is ENHRY and CDR2 is SYGVKD in the germline V gene. CDR3 DNA sequence: TGTGCCATCAAGAAGACTAGCGTACAAAACATTCAGTACTTC. It specifies CAIKKTSVQNIQYF.

V gene TRBV7-9 combines with J gene TRBJ1-3, with D possibly TRBD1 on 5 matching bases. Germline V lookup: CDR1 SEHNR, CDR2 FQNEAQ (reference sequence). Trimming took 1 base from V and 0 from J, leaving 10 bases between them. This CDR3 has 16 amino acids. In DNA form, the CDR3 reads TGTGCCAGCAGCTTAGTGCAGGGCCGCTCTGGAAACACCATATATTTT. This encodes CASSLVQGRSGNTIYF.

Notes on this clone: The junction departs from the called germline gene at one end, perhaps through a read error. This chain uses TRBV10-3 with TRBJ2-7, with D unresolved. The CDR3 is 14 residues long. Per germline, CDR1 ENHRY and CDR2 SYGVKD. The CDR3 DNA reads TGTGCCATCAGCGAGTTTGGACCTGCCTACGAGCAGTACTTC. Encoded protein: CAISEFGPAYEQYF.

This sequence joins TRBV7-8 and TRBJ2-7; D is undetermined. Germline V gene data show CDR1 as SGHVS and CDR2 as FQNEAQ. Between the trimmed V and J ends, which lost 3 bases and 1 base, there was a span of 10 bases. There are 14 residues in the CDR3. The CDR3, as DNA: TGTGCCAGCAGCTTGAGCGCCAGTTCCTACGAGCAGTACTTC. This sequence encodes CASSLSASSYEQYF.

The J gene is TRBJ1-2, the V gene TRBV7-9, with D maybe TRBD1 (6 bases). V shed 7 bases and J shed 8 bases, with 11 bases lying between them. This CDR3 has 11 residues. Germline values: CDR1 SEHNR, CDR2 FQNEAQ (reference sequence). Here the CDR3 DNA reads TGTGCCAGCAACAGGGTCGGAGGCTACACCTTC. Translating it yields CASNRVGGYTF.

The gene calls are TRBV9 and TRBJ1-1; no firm D call. The CDR3 runs 14 residues. The germline CDR1 and CDR2 sequences are SGDLS and YYNGEE. V was clipped by 0 bases and J by 7 bases, with 13 bases between them. The CDR3 sequence: CASSVDSEQSEAFF. CDR3 coding DNA: TGTGCCAGCAGCGTAGACAGCGAACAGAGTGAAGCTTTCTTT.

This chain links TRBV7-3 with TRBJ2-1; perhaps TRBD1 as D (6 bases). The CDR3 length is 16 residues. V was cut by 5 bases and J by 4 bases, with 18 bases left in between. Germline CDR1 is SGHTA and CDR2 is FQGTGA. CDR3 coding DNA: TGTGCCAGCAGCCCTACGGGACACCTCGAATACAATGAGCAGTTCTTC. Protein: CASSPTGHLEYNEQFF.

This clone occurred once. This chain links TRBV5-4 with TRBJ1-1, with a tentative D call TRBD1 (6 bases). Germline lookup yields CDR1 SGHNT and CDR2 YYREEE (reference sequence). Deletions cut 5 bases from V and 4 bases from J, with 12 bases between. CDR3 length equals 13 residues. This CDR3 reads CASSSQGSTEAFF. The CDR3 region has the DNA TGTGCCAGCAGTTCCCAGGGGTCCACTGAAGCTTTCTTT.

This chain joins TRBV23-1 and TRBJ1-4; D remains unclear. TRBV23-1 is an ORF for which the function is uncertain. CDR3 size: 8 residues. The V end was cut by 10 bases, the J end by 12 bases, with 6 bases between. Written as DNA, the CDR3 is TGCGCCACCTGCGAACTGTTTTTT. This gives the protein CATCELFF.

This chain joins TRBV19 and TRBJ2-4; 7 bases fit TRBD1. The J segment lost 4 bases and the V segment lost 6 bases, leaving 3 bases of the junction unmatched. The CDR3 is made up of 13 amino acids. Germline V lookup: CDR1 LNHDA, CDR2 SQIVND (reference sequence). The CDR3 loop is CASSPGQKNIQYF. The CDR3 DNA reads as TGTGCCAGTAGCCCGGGACAGAAAAACATTCAGTACTTC. The whole variable domain, filled in from reference TRBV19 and TRBJ2-4, reads DGGITQSPKYLFRKEGQNVTLSCEQNLNHDAMYWYRQDPGQGLRLIYYSQIVNDFQKGDIAEGYSVSREKKESFPLTVTSAQKNPTAFYLCASSPGQKNIQYFGAGTRLSVL.